The clone carrying this T cell receptor (beta chain) showed up many times. Germline CDR1 LGHNA, CDR2 YNFKEQ. V shed 3 bases and J shed 2 bases, with 14 bases lying between them. This CDR3 is built from 17 residues. These data come from a study of low-dose radiotherapy and immunotherapy resistance in tumors. Time point in this sample: before trial treatment. Priming of first-strand cDNA relied on TRAV- and TRBV-specific primers (covering alpha and beta chains). PCR amplification of the TCRs was performed with Phusion for approximately 20 PCR cycles, and it relied on a constant-region primer together with a V-primer adapter. Via MiXCR, TCRdb re-called the reads, giving one row per CDR3 protein. The sample yields around 80,000 distinct CDR3 sequences, 18% seen once.

The chain carries TRBV4-2 and TRBJ2-6, with TRBD2 as a possible D gene (6 bases). The receptor's source is a male donor with prostate cancer. This sample comprised PBMCs, obtained before treatment. CDR3 DNA sequence: TGTGCCAGCAGCCATCCGGGAGAGTGGGCTGGGGCCAACGTCCTGACTTTC. It is translated as CASSHPGEWAGANVLTF.